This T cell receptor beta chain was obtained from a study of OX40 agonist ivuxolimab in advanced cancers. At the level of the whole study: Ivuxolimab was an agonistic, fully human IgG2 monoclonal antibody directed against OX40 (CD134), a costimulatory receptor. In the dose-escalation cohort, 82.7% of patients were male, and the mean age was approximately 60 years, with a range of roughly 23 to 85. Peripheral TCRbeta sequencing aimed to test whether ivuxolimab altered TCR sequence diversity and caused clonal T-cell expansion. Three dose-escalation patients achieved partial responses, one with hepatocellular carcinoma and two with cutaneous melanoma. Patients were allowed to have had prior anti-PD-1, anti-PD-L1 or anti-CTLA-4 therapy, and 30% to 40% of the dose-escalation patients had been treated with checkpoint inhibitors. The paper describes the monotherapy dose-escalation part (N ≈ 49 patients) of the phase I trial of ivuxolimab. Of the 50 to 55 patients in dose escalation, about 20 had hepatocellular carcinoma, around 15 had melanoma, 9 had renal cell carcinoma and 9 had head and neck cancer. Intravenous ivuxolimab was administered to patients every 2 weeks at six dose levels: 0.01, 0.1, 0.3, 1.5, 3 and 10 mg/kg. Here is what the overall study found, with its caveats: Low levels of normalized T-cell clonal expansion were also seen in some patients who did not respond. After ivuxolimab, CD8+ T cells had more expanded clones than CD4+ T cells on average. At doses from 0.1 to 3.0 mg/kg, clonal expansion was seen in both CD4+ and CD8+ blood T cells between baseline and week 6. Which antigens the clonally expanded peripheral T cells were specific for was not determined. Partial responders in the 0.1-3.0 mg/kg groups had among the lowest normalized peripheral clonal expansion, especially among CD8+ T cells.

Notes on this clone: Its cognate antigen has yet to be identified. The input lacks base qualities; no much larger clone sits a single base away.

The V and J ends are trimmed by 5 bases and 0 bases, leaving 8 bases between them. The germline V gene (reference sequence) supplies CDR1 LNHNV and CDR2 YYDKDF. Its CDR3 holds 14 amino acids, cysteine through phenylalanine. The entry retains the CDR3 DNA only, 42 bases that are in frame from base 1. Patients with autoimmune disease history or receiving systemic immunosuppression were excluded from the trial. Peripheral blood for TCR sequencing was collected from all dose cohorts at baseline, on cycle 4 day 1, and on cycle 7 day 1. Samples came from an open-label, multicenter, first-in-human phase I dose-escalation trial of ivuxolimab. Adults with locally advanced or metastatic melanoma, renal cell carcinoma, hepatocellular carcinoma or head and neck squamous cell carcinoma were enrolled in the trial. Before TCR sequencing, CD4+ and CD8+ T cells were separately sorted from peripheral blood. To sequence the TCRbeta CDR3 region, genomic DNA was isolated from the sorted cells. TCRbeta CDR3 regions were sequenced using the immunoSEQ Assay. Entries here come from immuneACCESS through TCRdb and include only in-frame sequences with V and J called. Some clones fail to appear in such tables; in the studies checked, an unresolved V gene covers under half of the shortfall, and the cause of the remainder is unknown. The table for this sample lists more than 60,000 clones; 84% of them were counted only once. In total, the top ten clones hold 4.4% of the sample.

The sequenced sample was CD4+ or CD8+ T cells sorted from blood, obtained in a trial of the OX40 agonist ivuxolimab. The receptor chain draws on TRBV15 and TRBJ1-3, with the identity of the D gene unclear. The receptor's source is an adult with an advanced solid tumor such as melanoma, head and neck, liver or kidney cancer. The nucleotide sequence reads TGTGCCACCAGCCCGGGCCGCTCTGGAAACACCATATATTTT. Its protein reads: CATSPGRSGNTIYF.